The 27 T cell receptor beta chains reported below all come from one sample, sequenced in a study of blood T cell repertoires in COVID-19. Data came from immunoSEQ multiplex PCR; TCRdb stores just in-frame clones and leaves some out. The sample consists of over 90,000 clones, approximately 89% of them appearing once. The sequenced sample consisted of peripheral blood. The receptors were gathered from an elderly woman in a cohort sampled during active COVID-19.

The chain has TRBV11-3 and TRBJ2-1; the D gene is possibly TRBD2 (5 bases). Trimming removed 5 bases from V and 8 bases from J, with 16 bases in between. The CDR3 extends over 14 amino acids. Germline V gene lookup returns CDR1 SGHNT and CDR2 YENEEA. The CDR3 sequence: CASSPGMAGYEQFF. CDR3 nucleotide sequence: TGTGCCAGCAGCCCCGGGATGGCGGGTTATGAGCAGTTCTTC.

CDR3 sequence reads: CASRNTGTGTSYEQYF. The CDR3 region has the DNA TGTGCCAGTAGAAACACCGGGACTGGGACCTCCTACGAGCAGTACTTC. The chain links TRBV19 to TRBJ2-7, with D possibly being TRBD2 (6 bases). Germline-derived CDR1 and CDR2 are LNHDA and SQIVND (reference sequence). V lost 6 bases and J lost 0, with 18 bases in between. CDR3 length equals 16 residues.

The chain joins TRBV30 to TRBJ1-5; D gene uncertain. Trimming took 2 bases from V and 5 from J, leaving 13 bases between them. CDR3 length equals 14 residues. The germline CDR1 and CDR2 sequences are GTSNPN and SVGIG (reference sequence). CDR3 DNA: TGTGCCTGGAGTTCAGATATTGGCTATCAGCCCCAGCATTTT. Its protein is CAWSSDIGYQPQHF.

The chain couples TRBV18 to TRBJ2-5, with 9 positions matching TRBD1. The CDR3 has 15 amino acids. J gave up 5 bases and V 6 bases, and 10 bases lay outside the gene matches. CDR1 is KGHSH, CDR2 LQKENI, per germline. CDR3 sequence reads: CASSPPGQGVETQYF. CDR3 coding DNA: TGTGCCAGCTCTCCCCCGGGACAGGGAGTGGAGACCCAGTACTTC.

The chain recombines TRBV9 with TRBJ2-5; TRBD2 matches 7 bases. Germline V lookup: CDR1 SGDLS, CDR2 YYNGEE. Trimming at V came to 2 bases and at J to 2 bases, leaving 6 bases not matched to a gene. CDR3 length: 15 amino acids. CDR3 bases: TGTGCCAGCAGCGTTGCTAGCGGAGAACAAGAGACCCAGTACTTC. Translation: CASSVASGEQETQYF.

The chain employs TRBV19 and TRBJ1-2; 10 bases agree with TRBD1. Germline assignment: CDR1 LNHDA and CDR2 SQIVND (reference sequence). This CDR3 has 15 amino acids. Trimming took 6 bases from V and 4 from J; bases not matched to a gene: 8. The CDR3 DNA follows: TGTGCCAGTAGAAACGGGGACAGGGGAGTCTATGGCTACACCTTC. Amino acid sequence: CASRNGDRGVYGYTF.

The chain is built from TRBV5-1 and TRBJ1-4, with D hard to call. Between the trimmed V and J ends, which lost 0 bases and 7 bases, there was a span of 4 bases. This CDR3 contains 12 residues. The V gene's germline CDR1 is SGHRS and CDR2 YFSETQ. CDR3 protein: CASSLGGEKLFF. In nucleotides, the CDR3 is TGCGCCAGCAGCTTGGGCGGTGAAAAACTGTTTTTT.

CDR3 nucleotides: TGCAGCGTTGCGGGACTAGTCGGGTTAGCGGGGGAGCTGTTTTTT. Translating gives CSVAGLVGLAGELFF. The rearrangement uses TRBV29-1 and TRBJ2-2, with 8 bases identical to TRBD2. Germline CDR1 is SQVTM and CDR2 is ANQGSEA. The CDR3 is 15 amino acids. J gave up 8 bases and V 4 bases, and 12 bases lay outside the gene matches.

The V and J genes are TRBV7-9 and TRBJ2-3; D might be TRBD1 (5 bases). The germline V gene encodes CDR1 SEHNR and CDR2 FQNEAQ (reference sequence). This CDR3 is 13 amino acids long. Trimming shortened V by 1 base and J by 4 bases, and 6 bases separated the two germline ends. CDR3 DNA sequence: TGTGCCAGCAGCTTAGTGGGGCCAGATACGCAGTATTTT. This sequence encodes CASSLVGPDTQYF.

The chain couples TRBV6-5 to TRBJ2-7, with 9 bases identical to TRBD1. Germline CDR1 reads MNHEY; CDR2 reads SVGAGI. Germline trimming cut 5 bases from V and 2 bases from J; bases unmatched to any gene: 4. The CDR3 spans 14 residues. The CDR3 here is CASSTGTGTYEQYF. The CDR3 nucleotides read TGTGCCAGCAGTACCGGGACAGGGACCTACGAGCAGTACTTC.

This clone was counted only a few times. The CDR3 reads CASSLEGAGQPQHF. CDR3 coding DNA: TGTGCCAGCAGCTTAGAGGGGGCGGGTCAGCCCCAGCATTTT. The J gene is TRBJ1-5, the V gene TRBV7-9; 7 positions match TRBD1. V dropped 1 base and J dropped 6; count of bases not matched to a gene: 3. This CDR3 has 14 residues. CDR1 and CDR2 (germline): SEHNR, FQNEAQ (reference sequence).

The chain links TRBV5-5 to TRBJ1-1; D perhaps matches TRBD1 (5 bases). Trimming took off 4 bases at V and 1 base at J, with 11 bases between the two ends. There are 14 residues in the CDR3. The V gene's germline CDR1 is SGHKS and CDR2 YYEKEE (reference sequence). The CDR3 loop reads CASSRKTGNTEAFF. The CDR3 DNA follows: TGTGCCAGCAGCCGAAAAACAGGGAACACTGAAGCTTTCTTT.

The chain uses TRBV10-3 and TRBJ1-3, with 9 nucleotides matching TRBD1. The CDR3 is made up of 16 amino acids. Looked up from germline, CDR1 is ENHRY and CDR2 is SYGVKD. Trimming at V came to 3 bases and at J to 5 bases, leaving 8 bases not matched to a gene. CDR3 residues: CAISDPYGQGRNTIYF. The CDR3 bases are TGTGCCATCAGTGACCCTTACGGACAGGGGAGAAACACCATATATTTT.

The chain couples TRBV9 to TRBJ1-1; 12 bases match TRBD1. V was clipped by 4 bases and J by 3 bases; unmatched bases: 13. Germline V gives CDR1 SGDLS, CDR2 YYNGEE. CDR3 length: 18 residues. DNA of the CDR3: TGTGCCAGCAGCTTCGGGACAGGGGGCTTGATTTTGGACACTGAAGCTTTCTTT. Its translation: CASSFGTGGLILDTEAFF. The whole variable domain, remainder taken from reference TRBV9 and TRBJ1-1, is DSGVTQTPKHLITATGQRVTLRCSPRSGDLSVYWYQQSLDQGLQFLIQYYNGEERAKGNILERFSAQQFPDLHSELNLSSLELGDSALYFCASSFGTGGLILDTEAFFGQGTRLTVV.

The chain couples TRBV5-1 to TRBJ2-7, with 8 bases that match TRBD1. The V and J ends lost 0 bases and 4 bases, in that order; junction bases with no gene match: 6. The CDR3 has 15 residues. Germline values: CDR1 SGHRS, CDR2 YFSETQ. CDR3 DNA: TGCGCCAGCAGCTTGGGACAGGGGAGTGTTTACGAGCAGTACTTC. Translated, it gives CASSLGQGSVYEQYF.

The V call is TRBV6-5, the J call TRBJ2-3; 11 nucleotides line up with TRBD2. Looked up from germline, CDR1 is MNHEY and CDR2 is SVGAGI. The CDR3 consists of 14 residues. Germline trimming cut 5 bases from V and 4 bases from J; bases unmatched to any gene: 2. CDR3 region: CASSLAGGPDTQYF. DNA of the CDR3: TGTGCCAGCAGTCTAGCGGGAGGTCCAGATACGCAGTATTTT.

The V and J genes are TRBV19 and TRBJ1-2; D not resolved. The CDR3 is 15 amino acids. CDR1 and CDR2 from the germline V gene are LNHDA and SQIVND (reference sequence). V was pared by 5 bases and J by 8 bases, with 21 bases between. The CDR3 nucleotides read TGTGCCAGTAGTCCTCGCGGGTCGGAGGGCTACGGCTACACCTTC. Amino acid sequence: CASSPRGSEGYGYTF.

The chain recombines TRBV6-1 with TRBJ2-1, with 8 bases that match TRBD1. Germline assignment: CDR1 MNHNS and CDR2 SASEGT. The CDR3 is made up of 15 amino acids. V lost 3 bases, J lost 4 bases, and 5 bases stayed unmatched. CDR3 sequence (DNA): TGTGCCAGCAGTGAGTGGGGACAGGCATACAATGAGCAGTTCTTC. It translates to CASSEWGQAYNEQFF.

J is TRBJ1-5 and V is TRBV18, with D perhaps matching TRBD1 (5 bases). V was shortened by 8 bases and J by 4 bases, with 12 bases between the two germline ends. Germline-derived CDR1 and CDR2 are KGHSH and LQKENI. The CDR3 totals 13 residues. CDR3 loop: CASKTETNQPQHF. CDR3 in DNA: TGTGCCAGCAAGACAGAGACAAATCAGCCCCAGCATTTT.

The V and J genes are TRBV10-2 and TRBJ2-7, with TRBD1 matching 12 bases. The CDR3 loop spans 18 amino acids. Trimming removed 8 bases from V and 3 bases from J; junction bases left unmatched: 17. Germline V gene data show CDR1 as WSHSY and CDR2 as SAAADI. For the CDR3, the DNA is TGCGCCAGCGGGGGACAGGGGGCACTAGCGGGAAGATTCTACGAGCAGTACTTC. Translation: CASGGQGALAGRFYEQYF.

The gene calls are TRBV21-1 and TRBJ2-7; TRBD1 is the table's D call, not checked against the DNA. TRBV21-1 represents a pseudogene. This CDR3 contains 15 residues. This CDR3 is CASITTGNLAYEQYF. The CDR3 nucleotides are TGTGCCAGCATCACGACAGGGAATTTAGCCTACGAGCAGTACTTC.

The rearrangement joins TRBV5-6 to TRBJ2-3; 14 nucleotides match TRBD2. The junction had 4 bases not matched to a gene; V was cut back by 4 bases and J by 3 bases. CDR1 and CDR2 from the germline V gene are SGHDT and YYEEEE. The CDR3 extends over 16 amino acids. Here the CDR3 DNA reads TGTGCCAGCAGCCCGACTAGCGGGAGGGTAACAGATACGCAGTATTTT. This codes for CASSPTSGRVTDTQYF.

The V gene is TRBV7-2, the J gene TRBJ2-7, with 8 bases fitting TRBD1. This CDR3 has 15 residues. V lost 5 bases, J lost 1 base, and 7 bases stayed unmatched. Germline CDR1 SGHTA, CDR2 FQGNSA. The CDR3 loop is CASSTRGHASYEQYF. In nucleotides, the CDR3 is TGTGCCAGCAGCACCAGGGGGCACGCGTCCTACGAGCAGTACTTC.

This clone was seen once. The gene calls are TRBV18 and TRBJ2-7; the D is unclear. Germline assignment: CDR1 KGHSH and CDR2 LQKENI. This CDR3 has 14 residues. V was shortened by 6 bases and J by 4 bases, with 16 bases between the two germline ends. CDR3 sequence (DNA): TGTGCCAGCTCGCACAGTTCCATTGTTTACGAGCAGTACTTC. Protein: CASSHSSIVYEQYF.

The chain combines TRBV7-2 with TRBJ1-5; no clear D. The V end was cut by 5 bases, the J end by 0 bases, with 14 bases between. Germline CDR1 and CDR2: SGHTA and FQGNSA. The CDR3 extends over 16 amino acids. This chain's CDR3 is CASSPLGGFSNQPQHF. In DNA form, the CDR3 reads TGTGCCAGCAGCCCTTTAGGAGGATTTAGCAATCAGCCCCAGCATTTT.

The V gene is TRBV19, the J gene TRBJ2-2; 7 bases match TRBD1. CDR1 and CDR2 (germline): LNHDA, SQIVND (reference sequence). The CDR3 runs to 15 residues. J was trimmed by 0 bases and V by 7 bases; bases with no gene match: 5. In DNA form, the CDR3 reads TGTGCCAGTAACAAGGGGGCTGCGAACACCGGGGAGCTGTTTTTT. This codes for CASNKGAANTGELFF.

The chain recombines TRBV10-3 with TRBJ2-5; a weak D match, TRBD2 (6 bases). This CDR3 is 12 amino acids long. In germline, CDR1 is ENHRY, CDR2 SYGVKD. V was cut by 10 bases and J by 0 bases, with 9 bases left in between. For the CDR3, the DNA is TGTGCCACCAGGGACTACCAAGAGACCCAGTACTTC. As protein: CATRDYQETQYF.